This record looks at one TCR beta chain sequence and its context. In the study's own analysis: Reference gene primer amplification gave nucleated cell count estimates. Sequencing was performed with immunoSEQ multiplex PCR; in TCRdb, only in-frame clones are kept and a portion is missing. From that table come the V and J calls and clone size; the DNA was used to work out D and trimming. The table has over 250,000 clones, about 81% seen once. The data were taken from a study of blood T cell repertoires in COVID-19. Whole-study context: Italy, Spain and the United States were the sources of the convalescent and acute COVID-19 samples. T cells, B-cell-depleted T cells, or PBMCs provided the cDNA or gDNA that served as material.

CDR1 MDHEN and CDR2 SYDVKM come from the germline V gene. The V end was cut by 7 bases, the J end by 4 bases, with 16 bases between. This CDR3 region has 15 residues. The chain has TRBV28 and TRBJ1-4, with D possibly TRBD1 on 5 matching bases. This receptor was taken from a human donor with COVID-19, enrolled during active disease. The donor label of this sample is uncertain. The sample was peripheral blood. Written as DNA, the CDR3 is TGTGCCAGCACTGCCGCGCTGGGGGGTAATGAAAAACTGTTTTTT. It yields the protein CASTAALGGNEKLFF.